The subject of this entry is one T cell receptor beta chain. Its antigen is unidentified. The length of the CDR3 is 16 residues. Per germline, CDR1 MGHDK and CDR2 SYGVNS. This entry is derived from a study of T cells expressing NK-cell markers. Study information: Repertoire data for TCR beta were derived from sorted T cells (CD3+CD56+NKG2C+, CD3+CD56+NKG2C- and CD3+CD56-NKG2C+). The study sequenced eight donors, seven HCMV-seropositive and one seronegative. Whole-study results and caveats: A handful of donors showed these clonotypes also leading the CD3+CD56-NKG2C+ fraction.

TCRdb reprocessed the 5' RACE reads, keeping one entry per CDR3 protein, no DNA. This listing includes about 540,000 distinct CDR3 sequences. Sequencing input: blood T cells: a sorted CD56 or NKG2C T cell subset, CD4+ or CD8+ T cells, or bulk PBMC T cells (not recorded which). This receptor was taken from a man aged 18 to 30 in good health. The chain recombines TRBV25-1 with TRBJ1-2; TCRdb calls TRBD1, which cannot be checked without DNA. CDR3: CASFGARQVGDDGYTF.